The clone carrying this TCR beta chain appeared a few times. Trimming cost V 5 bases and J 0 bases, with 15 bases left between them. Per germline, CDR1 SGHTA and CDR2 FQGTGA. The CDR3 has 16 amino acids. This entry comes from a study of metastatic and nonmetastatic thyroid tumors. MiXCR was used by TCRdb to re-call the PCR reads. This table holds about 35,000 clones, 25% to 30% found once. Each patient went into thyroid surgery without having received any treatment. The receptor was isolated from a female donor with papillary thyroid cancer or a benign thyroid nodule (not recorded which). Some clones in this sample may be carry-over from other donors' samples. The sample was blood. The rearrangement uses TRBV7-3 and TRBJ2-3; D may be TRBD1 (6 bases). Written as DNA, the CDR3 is TGTGCCAGCAGCCGCAACCGGGACACGAGCACAGATACGCAGTATTTT. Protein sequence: CASSRNRDTSTDTQYF.